The text below deals with one T cell receptor (beta chain). The germline CDR1 and CDR2 sequences are ENHRY and SYGVKD. The CDR3 has 17 residues. Germline trimming cut 6 bases from V and 2 bases from J; bases unmatched to any gene: 15. The entry originates in a study of blood T cell repertoires in COVID-19. As handled by the study authors: Amplification of reference gene primers was used by the study to estimate nucleated cell counts. The protocol was immunoSEQ multiplex PCR, while the TCRdb copy is restricted to in-frame clones and leaves out a portion. From that table come the V and J calls and clone size; the DNA was used to work out D and trimming. The table shows over 250,000 clones, with 82% occurring only once. Cohort placement rested on clinical history that participants reported themselves.

The chain carries TRBV10-3 and TRBJ2-5, with 7 nucleotides matching TRBD2. The source material was PBMCs or T cells enriched from blood (not recorded which). This TCR came from a middle-aged man who had been exposed to COVID-19. The CDR3 DNA is TGTGCCATCAGCGAGGGGCTGCAGCAAGCGGGACAAGAGACCCAGTACTTC. This codes for CAISEGLQQAGQETQYF.